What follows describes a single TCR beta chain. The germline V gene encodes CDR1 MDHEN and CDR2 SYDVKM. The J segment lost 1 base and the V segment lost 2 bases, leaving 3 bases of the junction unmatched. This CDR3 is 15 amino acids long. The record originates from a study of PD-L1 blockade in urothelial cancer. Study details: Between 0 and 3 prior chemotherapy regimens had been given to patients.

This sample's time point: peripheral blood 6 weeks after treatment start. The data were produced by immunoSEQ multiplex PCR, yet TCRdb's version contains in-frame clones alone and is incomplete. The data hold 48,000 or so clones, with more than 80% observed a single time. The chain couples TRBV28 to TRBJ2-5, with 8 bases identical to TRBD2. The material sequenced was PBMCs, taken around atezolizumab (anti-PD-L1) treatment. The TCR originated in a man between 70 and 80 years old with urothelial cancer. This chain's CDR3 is CASSLAREGQETQYF. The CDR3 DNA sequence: TGTGCCAGCAGTTTAGCCCGGGAGGGCCAAGAGACCCAGTACTTC.